The 4 T cell receptor beta chains presented below share a single source sample, sequenced in a study of regulatory T cells in long-lasting Graves disease. Building the TCR beta libraries relied on iRepertoire HTBI primers, and CDR3 regions underwent Arm-PCR. Each CDR3 protein is one row after TCRdb ran MiXCR on the multiplex PCR reads. This table holds roughly 220,000 distinct CDR3 sequences, 15% to 20% found once. This sample's time point: newly diagnosed GD, antithyroid drugs for less than 3 months. The authors made the TCR library using RNA they extracted from PBMCs. The sample consisted of peripheral blood mononuclear cells (PBMCs), taken at new diagnosis, from a patient treated with antithyroid drugs. The origin of the receptors is a female donor with Graves disease.

This clonotype has a count of ten or more. J is TRBJ2-1 and V is TRBV7-3; 11 nucleotides align to TRBD2. There are 13 residues in the CDR3. Germline lookup yields CDR1 SGHTA and CDR2 FQGTGA. V lost 4 bases and J lost 13; bases outside the gene matches: 6. CDR3 sequence (DNA): TGTGCCAGCAGCTACGTAGCGGGAGGGCTCCAGTTCTTC. This translates into CASSYVAGGLQFF.

The sample holds many counts of this clonotype. The V and J genes are TRBV19 and TRBJ1-1; TRBD1 might be the D (5 bases). V lost 3 bases and J 1 base, leaving 6 bases between the germline ends. In germline, CDR1 is LNHDA, CDR2 SQIVND (reference sequence). This CDR3 region has 13 residues. DNA for the CDR3: TGTGCCAGTAGTATGAGGGGGAACACTGAAGCTTTCTTT. Its protein product is CASSMRGNTEAFF.

The sample holds many counts of this clonotype. This chain links TRBV20-1 with TRBJ2-7, with 11 bases lining up with TRBD2. Germline lookup yields CDR1 DFQATT and CDR2 SNEGSKA (reference sequence). Trimming took 1 base from V and 7 from J; bases not matched to a gene: 9. This CDR3 comprises 15 residues. In nucleotides, the CDR3 is TGCAGTGCTAGAGGAGAACTAGCGGGAGTTGAGGAGCAGTACTTC. Translating gives CSARGELAGVEEQYF.

Note on this clonotype: A much bigger clone sits one base away, suggesting this may be a read error. The chain carries TRBV3-1 and TRBJ2-3; 13 positions match TRBD2. Per the germline V gene, CDR1 is LGHDT and CDR2 is YNNKEL (reference sequence). This CDR3 is built from 18 residues. V was clipped by 5 bases and J by 3 bases; unmatched bases: 11. Here the CDR3 reads CASSLEGLAGVTTDTQYF. The CDR3, as DNA: TGTGCCAGCAGCTTAGAAGGACTAGCGGGAGTCACGACAGATACGCAGTATTTT.